Detailed here is one TCR beta chain. Antigen: not known. Clones were read by immunoSEQ multiplex PCR, and TCRdb kept only the in-frame ones, dropping some. Of over 120,000 clones listed, roughly 93% are singletons. Germline lookup yields CDR1 GTSNPN and CDR2 SVGIG (reference sequence). CDR3 length: 15 residues. With V trimmed by 0 bases and J by 4 bases, 6 bases remained unmatched. These data belong to a study of cytomegalovirus exposure and HLA in healthy donors. Across the study: Later, an analysis reported that the 110 or so validation repertoires had used the same platform as the 666 first-cohort repertoires. Regarding the study as a whole: The authors enumerated over 150 TCR beta chains as linked to cytomegalovirus.

The chain combines TRBV30 with TRBJ2-3; TRBD2 aligns across 8 bases. This receptor was obtained from a man aged 18 to 30 in good health and CMV-seropositive. Sequenced material: PBMCs. CDR3 amino acids: CAWSVGAGVADTQYF. The DNA of the CDR3 is TGTGCCTGGAGTGTGGGAGCGGGAGTCGCAGATACGCAGTATTTT.